The 9 T cell receptor beta chains below come from one sample, sequenced in a study of blood T cell repertoires in COVID-19. Measured with immunoSEQ multiplex PCR; TCRdb has only the in-frame clones, and not every one. The table lists a few hundred thousand clones, 91% of them singletons, with about 0.78% in the top ten. The sample comprised PBMCs or T cells enriched from blood (not recorded which). These receptors were obtained from a woman aged 35 to 49 who had been exposed to COVID-19.

J is TRBJ2-2 and V is TRBV7-2; TRBD2 matches at 7 bases. This CDR3 is built from 15 residues. Trimming cost V 5 bases and J 12 bases; bases outside gene matches: 15. Germline V CDR1 and CDR2: SGHTA, FQGNSA. CDR3 in DNA: TGTGCCAGCAGCCCGGGGGGACTACAAACGGGGAAGCTGTTTTTT. Translated, it gives CASSPGGLQTGKLFF.

This clone was detected only a few times. The chain links TRBV10-1 to TRBJ2-3; 9 nucleotides line up with TRBD2. This CDR3 has 15 amino acids. The V gene's germline CDR1 is WNHNN and CDR2 SYGVQD (reference sequence). V lost 4 bases and J lost 5; bases outside the gene matches: 7. The CDR3 reads CASSAGGRVQDTQYF. The CDR3 DNA is TGCGCCAGCAGTGCTGGCGGGAGGGTTCAAGATACGCAGTATTTT.

This clone showed up just a few times. The CDR3 loop is CASSDRTGSNQPQHF. The CDR3 DNA reads as TGTGCCAGCAGTGATAGGACAGGGAGCAATCAGCCCCAGCATTTT. The chain recombines TRBV2 with TRBJ1-5; 8 bases are shared with TRBD1. Germline V gene lookup returns CDR1 SNHLY and CDR2 FYNNEI. CDR3 size: 15 residues. J was trimmed by 1 base and V by 3 bases; bases with no gene match: 2.

The chain combines TRBV2 with TRBJ1-1, with D uncertain. The germline V gene encodes CDR1 SNHLY and CDR2 FYNNEI. The CDR3 length is 12 residues. V was pared by 6 bases and J by 3 bases, with 8 bases between. CDR3 DNA sequence: TGTGCCAGCAGCCTCCGGGACACTGAAGCTTTCTTT. Translated, it gives CASSLRDTEAFF.

The chain combines TRBV15 with TRBJ1-2, with a weak D call TRBD1 (5 bases). Trimming stripped 0 bases from V and 6 bases from J, with 11 bases between. The CDR3 totals 14 residues. Germline CDR1 reads LNHNV; CDR2 reads YYDKDF (reference sequence). In DNA, the CDR3 is TGTGCCACCAGCAGAGATGCAGGGTCGGATGGCTACACCTTC. Amino acid sequence: CATSRDAGSDGYTF.

The V call is TRBV5-5, the J call TRBJ1-6; 7 bases align to TRBD1. Germline lookup yields CDR1 SGHKS and CDR2 YYEKEE (reference sequence). The CDR3 has 15 amino acids. Unmatched junction bases numbered 5, after V lost 0 bases and J lost 8 bases. CDR3 region: CASSLGGGRDSPLHF. The CDR3 DNA is TGTGCCAGCAGCTTGGGAGGGGGCCGGGATTCACCCCTCCACTTT.

V gene TRBV19 combines with J gene TRBJ1-2, with 7 bases that match TRBD1. Germline trimming cut 5 bases from V and 5 bases from J; bases unmatched to any gene: 8. Germline V gene sequence: CDR1 LNHDA, CDR2 SQIVND (reference sequence). This CDR3 has 14 amino acids. CDR3 region: CASSSATGFYGYTF. Written as DNA, the CDR3 is TGTGCCAGTAGTTCCGCGACAGGGTTTTATGGCTACACCTTC.

The chain uses TRBV19 and TRBJ1-2; D possibly corresponds to TRBD1 (6 bases). The germline gives CDR1 LNHDA, CDR2 SQIVND (reference sequence). V gave up 5 bases and J gave up 0 bases, with 13 bases separating them. CDR3 length: 15 amino acids. The CDR3 region is CASSSRDTSNYGYTF. CDR3 in DNA: TGTGCCAGTAGTTCTCGGGACACCTCTAACTATGGCTACACCTTC.

The genes are TRBV5-6 and TRBJ2-1; 9 bases are shared with TRBD2. The CDR3 covers 15 residues. The V and J ends lost 4 bases and 9 bases, in that order; junction bases with no gene match: 11. CDR1 SGHDT and CDR2 YYEEEE come from the germline V gene. CDR3 in amino acids: CASSQVGREGAEQFF. As DNA, the CDR3 is TGTGCCAGCAGCCAGGTTGGGCGGGAGGGTGCTGAGCAGTTCTTC.